The clone carrying this T cell receptor (beta chain) was observed a handful of times. Its specificity is not known. The Oncomine TCR Beta short-read assay was what sequenced the DNA obtained from cultured CD4+ T cells. TCRdb processed the PCR reads anew with MiXCR; each CDR3 protein has one entry. The sample yields several thousand distinct CDR3 sequences, roughly 73% seen once. Treatment in this sample: roughly nine-day PBMC culture with coronavirus spike peptide pools or control peptides (ViraFEST assay). Each well held over 1.5 million PBMCs in IL-2 (about 9.3 IU/ml) medium with about 9.6 ug/ml peptide pools. These data are taken from a study of vaccination and CD4 T cells after COVID-19. Study-wide findings and caveats: Data came from relatively few convalescent patients and lacked early post-infection timepoints.

V lost 1 base and J lost 4, with 7 bases in between. The germline CDR1 and CDR2 sequences are SEHNR and FQNEAQ (reference sequence). CDR3 length: 13 residues. The chain joins TRBV7-9 to TRBJ1-1; the D gene is possibly TRBD1 (5 bases). Sequencing used CD4+ T cells from blood, cultured in vitro. This TCR came from a human donor who had recovered from COVID-19. DNA for the CDR3: TGTGCCAGCAGCTTAGGCGGGGGCACTGAAGCTTTCTTT. It yields the protein CASSLGGGTEAFF.